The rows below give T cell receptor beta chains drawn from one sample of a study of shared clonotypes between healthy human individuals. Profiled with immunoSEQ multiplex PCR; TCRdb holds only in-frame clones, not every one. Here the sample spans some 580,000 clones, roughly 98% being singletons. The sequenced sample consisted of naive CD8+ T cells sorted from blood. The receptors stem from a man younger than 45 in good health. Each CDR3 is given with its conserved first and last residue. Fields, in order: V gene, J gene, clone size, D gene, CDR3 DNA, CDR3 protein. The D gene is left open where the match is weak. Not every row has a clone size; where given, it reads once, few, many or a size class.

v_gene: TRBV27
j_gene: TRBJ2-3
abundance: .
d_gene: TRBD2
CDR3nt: TGTGCCAGCATGAAATTGGGGACTAGCGGGAGGTCTTCAGGGCAGTATTTT
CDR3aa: CASMKLGTSGRSSGQYF

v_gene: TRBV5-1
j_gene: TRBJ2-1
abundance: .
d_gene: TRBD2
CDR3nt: TGCGCCAGCAGCTCGACTAGCGGGAGGGGCTCCTACAATGAGCAGTTCTTC
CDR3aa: CASSSTSGRGSYNEQFF

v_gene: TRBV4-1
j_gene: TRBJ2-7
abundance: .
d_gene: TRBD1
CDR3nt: TGCGCCAGCCGCCCCGGGACAGGCCACGAGCAGTACTTC
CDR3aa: CASRPGTGHEQYF

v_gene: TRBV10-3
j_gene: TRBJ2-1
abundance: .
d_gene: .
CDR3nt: TGTGCCATCAGTGATGCGGGAAGCTACAATGAGCAGTTCTTC
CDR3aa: CAISDAGSYNEQFF

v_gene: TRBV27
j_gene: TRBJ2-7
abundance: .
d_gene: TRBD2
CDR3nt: TGTGCCAGCAGTTTATTAGCGGGAGGGCCCTACGAGCAGTACTTC
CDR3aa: CASSLLAGGPYEQYF

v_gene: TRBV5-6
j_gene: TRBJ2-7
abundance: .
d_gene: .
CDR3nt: TGTGCCAGCAGCTTCCGGGACACCATCTACGAGCAGTACTTC
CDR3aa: CASSFRDTIYEQYF

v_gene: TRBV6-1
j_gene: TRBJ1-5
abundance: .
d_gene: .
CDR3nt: TGTGCCAGCAGTGATGGACGGTACGATAGCAATCAGCCCCAGCATTTT
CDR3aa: CASSDGRYDSNQPQHF

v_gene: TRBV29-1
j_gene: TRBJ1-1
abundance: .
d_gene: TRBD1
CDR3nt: TGCAGCGTAGACGACAGGGTGGGGAACACTGAAGCTTTCTTT
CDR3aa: CSVDDRVGNTEAFF

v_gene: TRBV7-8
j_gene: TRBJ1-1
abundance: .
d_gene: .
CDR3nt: TGTGCCAGCAGCTTAGCGGAGCGCGGTGAAGCTTTCTTT
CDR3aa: CASSLAERGEAFF

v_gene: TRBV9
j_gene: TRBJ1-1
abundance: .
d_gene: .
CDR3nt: TGTGCCAGCAGCGGGACCGGGACCAAGAACACTGAAGCTTTCTTT
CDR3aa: CASSGTGTKNTEAFF

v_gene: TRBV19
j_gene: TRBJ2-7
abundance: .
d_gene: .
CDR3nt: TGTGCCAGTAGTATCCGGCCGTACGAGCAGTACTTC
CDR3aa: CASSIRPYEQYF

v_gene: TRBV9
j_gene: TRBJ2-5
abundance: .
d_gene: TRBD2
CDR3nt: TGTGCCAGCAGCGGAAGACTAGCGGGCAACCAAGAGACCCAGTACTTC
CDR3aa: CASSGRLAGNQETQYF

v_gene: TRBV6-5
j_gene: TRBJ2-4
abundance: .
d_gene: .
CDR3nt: TGTGGAACCCATTCTGGGCTCGTTCAGTACTTC
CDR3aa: CGTHSGLVQYF

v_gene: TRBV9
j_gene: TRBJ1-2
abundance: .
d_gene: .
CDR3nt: TGTGCCAGCAGCGGTTTAGTCTATGGCTACACCTTC
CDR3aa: CASSGLVYGYTF

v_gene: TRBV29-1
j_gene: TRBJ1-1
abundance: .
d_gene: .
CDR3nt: TGCAGCGTTTTCGACCTCAACACTGAAGCTTTCTTT
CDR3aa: CSVFDLNTEAFF

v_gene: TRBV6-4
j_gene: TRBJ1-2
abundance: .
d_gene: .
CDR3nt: TGTGCCAGCAGTGACTCCAGGGGAGTCTATGGCTACACCTTC
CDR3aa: CASSDSRGVYGYTF

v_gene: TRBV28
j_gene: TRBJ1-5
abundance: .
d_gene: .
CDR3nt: TGTGCCAGCAGTTCCGGTCACAGTAGCAATCAGCCCCAGCATTTT
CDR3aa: CASSSGHSSNQPQHF

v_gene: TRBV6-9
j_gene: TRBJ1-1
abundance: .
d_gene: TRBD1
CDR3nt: TGTGCCAGCAGTTATCCTGACCCAGGGGGGACCATGAACACTGAAGCTTTCTTT
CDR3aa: CASSYPDPGGTMNTEAFF

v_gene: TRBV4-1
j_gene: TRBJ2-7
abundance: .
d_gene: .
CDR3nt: TGCGCCAGCAGCCAAGGACTAGGGAACGAGCAGTACTTC
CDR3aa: CASSQGLGNEQYF

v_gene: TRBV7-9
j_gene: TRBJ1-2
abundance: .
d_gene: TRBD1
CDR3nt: TGTGCCAGCAGCTCCGGGACAGGGTTGTCAGGTACCGGCTACACCTTC
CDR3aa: CASSSGTGLSGTGYTF

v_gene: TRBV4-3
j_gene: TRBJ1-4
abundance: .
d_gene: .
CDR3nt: TGCGCCAGCAGCCAAGATCTATGGACTCCAACTAATGAAAAACTGTTTTTT
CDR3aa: CASSQDLWTPTNEKLFF

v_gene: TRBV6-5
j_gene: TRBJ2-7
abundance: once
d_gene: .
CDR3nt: TGTGCCAGCAGTCAACTTCCAGGGAACGAGCAGTACTTC
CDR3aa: CASSQLPGNEQYF

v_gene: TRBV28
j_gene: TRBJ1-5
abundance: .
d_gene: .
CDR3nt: TGTGCCAGCAGTTCGAGGGGGGGATGGATTTATAATCAGCCCCAGCATTTT
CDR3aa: CASSSRGGWIYNQPQHF

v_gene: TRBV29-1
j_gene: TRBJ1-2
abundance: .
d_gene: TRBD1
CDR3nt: TGCAGCGTTGAAGTGATGGGGGACAGTGCTAACTATGGCTACACCTTC
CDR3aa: CSVEVMGDSANYGYTF

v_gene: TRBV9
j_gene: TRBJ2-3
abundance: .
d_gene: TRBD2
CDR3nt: TGTGCCAGCACCAAAGGGGCTAGCGGGACAGATACGCAGTATTTT
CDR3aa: CASTKGASGTDTQYF

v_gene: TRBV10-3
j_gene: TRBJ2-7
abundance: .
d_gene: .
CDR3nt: TGTGCCATTTCACGGGGCGCTAGCGACTCCTACGAGCAGTACTTC
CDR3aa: CAISRGASDSYEQYF

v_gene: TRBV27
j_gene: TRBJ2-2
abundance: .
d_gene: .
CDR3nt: TGTGCCAGCAATCGGCAGGGTTACACCGGGGAGCTGTTTTTT
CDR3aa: CASNRQGYTGELFF

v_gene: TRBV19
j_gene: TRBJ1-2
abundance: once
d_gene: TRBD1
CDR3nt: TGTGCCAGTATGGCGGACAGGTCCTATGGCTACACCTTC
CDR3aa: CASMADRSYGYTF

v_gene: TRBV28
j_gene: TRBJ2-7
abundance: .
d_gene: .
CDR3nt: TGTGCCAGCAGTAGACATGAGCAGTACTTC
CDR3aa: CASSRHEQYF

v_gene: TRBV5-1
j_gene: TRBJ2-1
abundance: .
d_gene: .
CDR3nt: TGCGCCAGCAGCTTGGAGTCACGCGCTTACAATGAGCAGTTCTTC
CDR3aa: CASSLESRAYNEQFF

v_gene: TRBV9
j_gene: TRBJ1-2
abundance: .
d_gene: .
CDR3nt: TGTGCCAGCAGCGTAGAGGCGCAGACAGTGAAGACCTATGGCTACACCTTC
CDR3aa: CASSVEAQTVKTYGYTF

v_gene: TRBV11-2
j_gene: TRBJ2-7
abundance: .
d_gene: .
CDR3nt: TGTGCCAGCAGCTGGGTGGGGACCTCACCCTACGAGCAGTACTTC
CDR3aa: CASSWVGTSPYEQYF

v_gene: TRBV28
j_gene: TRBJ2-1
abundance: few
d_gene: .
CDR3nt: TGTGCCAGCAGCCGGCCTGGCCTCTACAATGAGCAGTTCTTC
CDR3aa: CASSRPGLYNEQFF

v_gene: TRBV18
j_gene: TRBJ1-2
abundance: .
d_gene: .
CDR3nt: TGTGCCAGCTCCCCCCGTCCCTCCGGGACCCCATATGGCTACACCTTC
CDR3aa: CASSPRPSGTPYGYTF

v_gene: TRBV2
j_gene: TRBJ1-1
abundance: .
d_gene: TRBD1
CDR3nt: TGTGCCAGAGGGACAGGGAAAACTGAAGCTTTCTTT
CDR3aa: CARGTGKTEAFF

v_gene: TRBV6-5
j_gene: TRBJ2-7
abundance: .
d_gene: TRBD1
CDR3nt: TGTGCCAGCGGGGACAGCCCCTACGAGCAGTACTTC
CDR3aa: CASGDSPYEQYF

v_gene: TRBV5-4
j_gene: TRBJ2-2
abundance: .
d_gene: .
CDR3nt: TGTGCCAGCAGTTCCGTGACATCGACCACCGGGGAGCTGTTTTTT
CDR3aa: CASSSVTSTTGELFF

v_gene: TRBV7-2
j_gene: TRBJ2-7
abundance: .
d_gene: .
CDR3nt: TGTGCCAGCAGCTTACCCACTCGACAATTCTACGAGCAGTACTTC
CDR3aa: CASSLPTRQFYEQYF

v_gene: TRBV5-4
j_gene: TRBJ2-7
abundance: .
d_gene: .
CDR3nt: TGTGCCAGCAGCTTGTTCCCGGTCGACGAGCAGTACTTC
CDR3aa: CASSLFPVDEQYF

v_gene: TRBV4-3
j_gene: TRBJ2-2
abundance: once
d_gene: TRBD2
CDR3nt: TGCGCCAGCAGCCACAGGACGGGGGGGCACACCGGGGAGCTGTTTTTT
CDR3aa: CASSHRTGGHTGELFF

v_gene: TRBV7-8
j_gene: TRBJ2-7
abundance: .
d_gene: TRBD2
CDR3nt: TGTGCCAGCAGCTTAGCTCTAGCGGGAGGGGAGCGCGAGCAGTACTTC
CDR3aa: CASSLALAGGEREQYF

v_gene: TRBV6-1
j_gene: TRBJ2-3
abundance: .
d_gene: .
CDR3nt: TGTGCCAGCAGTGGGGGGGCTCTCGAGACTAGCACAGATACGCAGTATTTT
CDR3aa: CASSGGALETSTDTQYF

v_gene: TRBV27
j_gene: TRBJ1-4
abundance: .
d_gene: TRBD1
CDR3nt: TGTGCCAGCAGTTTGCGGGGACAGGGTTATGAAAAACTGTTTTTT
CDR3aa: CASSLRGQGYEKLFF

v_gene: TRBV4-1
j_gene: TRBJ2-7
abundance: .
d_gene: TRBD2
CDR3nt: TGCGCCAGCAGCCAAGTTCTGGCGGGAGGGTACGAGCAGTACTTC
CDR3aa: CASSQVLAGGYEQYF

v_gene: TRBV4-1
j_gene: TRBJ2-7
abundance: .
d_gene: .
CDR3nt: TGCGCCAGCAGCCAAGCTTGGGGAACCTACGAGCAGTACTTC
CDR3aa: CASSQAWGTYEQYF

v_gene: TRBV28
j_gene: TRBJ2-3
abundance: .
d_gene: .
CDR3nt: TGTGCCAGCAGCCCAGGGTTCACAGATACGCAGTATTTT
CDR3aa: CASSPGFTDTQYF

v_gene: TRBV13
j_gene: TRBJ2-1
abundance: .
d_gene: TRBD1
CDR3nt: TGTGCCAGCAGCTTCCGGACAGGCCAACTGCAGGGGCAGTTCTTC
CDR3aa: CASSFRTGQLQGQFF

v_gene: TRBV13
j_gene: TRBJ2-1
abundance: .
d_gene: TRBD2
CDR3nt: TGTGCCAGCAGCCCAGAACTAGCGGAGAAGCAGTTCTTC
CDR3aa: CASSPELAEKQFF

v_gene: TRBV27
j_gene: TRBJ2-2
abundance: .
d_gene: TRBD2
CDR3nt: TGTGCCAGCAGACTCGGACTAGCCAACACCGGGGAGCTGTTTTTT
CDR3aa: CASRLGLANTGELFF

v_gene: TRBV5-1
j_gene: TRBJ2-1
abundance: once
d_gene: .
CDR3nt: TGCGCCAGCAGCCTCTCCGAAAGCTCCTACAATGAGCAGTTCTTC
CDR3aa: CASSLSESSYNEQFF

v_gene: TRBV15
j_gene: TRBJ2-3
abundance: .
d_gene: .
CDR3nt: TGTGCCACCAGCCGATCCAGGGGTCTAGATACGCAGTATTTT
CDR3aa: CATSRSRGLDTQYF

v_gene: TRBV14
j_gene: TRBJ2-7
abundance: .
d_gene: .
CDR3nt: TGTGCCAGCAGCCAAGAATTGCGCGGGACATCTTCACCCTACGAGCAGTACTTC
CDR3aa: CASSQELRGTSSPYEQYF

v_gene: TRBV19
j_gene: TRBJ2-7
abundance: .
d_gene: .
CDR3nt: TGTGCCAGTAGTATCTCAGGGGAACGGGAGGATGTCGACGAGCAGTACTTC
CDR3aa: CASSISGEREDVDEQYF